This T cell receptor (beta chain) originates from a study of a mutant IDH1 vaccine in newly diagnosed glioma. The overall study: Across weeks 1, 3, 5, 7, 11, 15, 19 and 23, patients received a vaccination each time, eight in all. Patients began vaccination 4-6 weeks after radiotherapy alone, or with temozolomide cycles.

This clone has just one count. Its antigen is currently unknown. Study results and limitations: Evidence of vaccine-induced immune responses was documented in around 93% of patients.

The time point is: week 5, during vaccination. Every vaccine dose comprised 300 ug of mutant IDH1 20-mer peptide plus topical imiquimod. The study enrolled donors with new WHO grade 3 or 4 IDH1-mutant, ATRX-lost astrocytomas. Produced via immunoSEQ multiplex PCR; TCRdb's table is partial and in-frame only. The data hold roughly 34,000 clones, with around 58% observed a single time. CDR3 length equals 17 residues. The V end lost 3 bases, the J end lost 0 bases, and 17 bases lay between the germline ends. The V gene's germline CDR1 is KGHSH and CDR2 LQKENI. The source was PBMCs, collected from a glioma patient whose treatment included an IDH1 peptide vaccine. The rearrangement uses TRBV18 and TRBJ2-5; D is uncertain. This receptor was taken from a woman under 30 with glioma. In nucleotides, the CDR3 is TGTGCCAGCTCACCCTTGAGGAGCGAGAGGTACCAAGAGACCCAGTACTTC. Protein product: CASSPLRSERYQETQYF.